The subject of this entry is one TCR beta chain. V lost 5 bases to trimming and J lost 7 bases; unmatched junction nucleotides: 9. The CDR3 covers 15 residues. CDR1 and CDR2 from the germline V gene are MDHEN and SYDVKM. This entry is derived from a study of low-dose radiotherapy and immunotherapy resistance in tumors. In the study overall: The fractionation for Cohort 1 was 0.5 Gy per fraction every 2 weeks, totaling 6.5 Gy. Cyclophosphamide was given intravenously at 200 mg/m2 every two weeks, and each dose came one day before radiation and immunotherapy.

Primers used for first-strand cDNA, a TRAV- and TRBV-specific set, covered both alpha and beta chains. The authors amplified TCRs for roughly 20 PCR cycles with a constant-region primer and a V-primer adapter. With in vitro transcription, the isolated mRNA was amplified. TCRdb re-called the reads through MiXCR, storing one row per CDR3 protein. The table lists about 11,000 distinct CDR3 sequences, approximately 51% of them singletons. The chain joins TRBV28 to TRBJ2-7, with 12 bases that match TRBD1. The receptor comes from a human donor with advanced metastatic prostate, ovarian, gallbladder or colorectal cancer (not recorded which). This table probably holds off-target reads from a library built for another chain. CDR3 residues: CASSEAGQGAGEQYF. CDR3 bases: TGTGCCAGCAGTGAAGCGGGACAGGGGGCGGGAGAGCAGTACTTC.